This TCR beta chain was captured in a study of T cell repertoires in cytomegalovirus infection. Study-level information: Indications came from public TCR beta signatures; they pointed to CMV infection and to a matching HLA type.

This clonotype occurred once. Its antigen remains unknown. The study's findings and limits: Based on cumulative public TCR beta family frequency, carriers of CMV plus the relevant HLA were identified. The ex vivo response showed dominance by HLA-C-restricted CMV-specific TCR beta clonotypes.

One entry per CDR3 protein, called by TCRdb with MiXCR from the reads. The table includes 100,000 to 150,000 distinct CDR3 sequences, approximately 9.2% detected once. This CDR3 is 15 amino acids long. The germline V gene has CDR1 ENHRY and CDR2 SYGVKD. Deletions cut 2 bases from V and 9 bases from J, with 17 bases between. Material for sequencing was PBMCs. The V call is TRBV10-3, the J call TRBJ1-5, with unresolved D. The clonotype originates from a human donor in good health (CMV status not recorded). Some clones in this sample may be carry-over from other donors' samples. CDR3 in DNA: TGTGCCATCAGTGAGCCCACGAACCAGAAAAGGCCCCAGCATTTT. It specifies CAISEPTNQKRPQHF.